This T cell receptor (beta chain) emerged from a study of blood T cells in healthy people across ages. General study findings and limits: Greater diversity and more naive CD4+ cells were seen in long-lived donors than in aged donors.

A remark on this clonotype: Its antigen remains unidentified.

This CDR3 is built from 16 residues. V lost 5 bases to trimming and J lost 3 bases; unmatched junction nucleotides: 10. A sample-barcoded 5' primer and a J-beta primer mix were used in a second PCR of roughly 6 to 11 cycles. Each cDNA was tagged by a template-switch adaptor containing 12 random nucleotides. Per-sample output comprised a minimum of 2.5 million paired-end reads containing CDR3. TCRdb fed the 5' RACE reads into MiXCR, producing one record per CDR3 protein. In the table there are over 1,200,000 distinct CDR3 sequences, 59% of which are singletons. Donation came from healthy Caucasian individuals in Russia who were aged about 6 to 100.

This clonotype was obtained from a man aged 18 to 30 in good health. Sequencing was carried out using blood. The chain has TRBV12-3 or TRBV12-4 and TRBJ2-7, with 10 nucleotides matching TRBD1. The CDR3 region is CASSTTRDRGYYEQYF. CDR3 DNA: TGTGCCAGCAGTACAACACGGGACAGGGGATACTACGAGCAGTACTTC.